The 12 T cell receptor beta chains below were found in one sample sequenced in a study of T cells in women clearing cervical HPV infection. Data came from immunoSEQ multiplex PCR; TCRdb stores just in-frame clones and leaves some out. Its table records 20,000 to 25,000 clones. The specimen was blood buffy coat. The receptors originated from a woman between 18 and 70 years old with a cervical HPV16 infection that either progressed to CIN3+ or cleared (not recorded which).

With regard to this clone: The read gets to within 3 residues of the CDR3 end, and the germline J gene fills in the rest. The chain couples TRBV12-3 or TRBV12-4 to TRBJ2-7; tentatively, D is TRBD1 (6 bases). The CDR3 loop spans 13 amino acids. Trimming removed 8 bases at V and 5 bases at J, with 16 bases between. The covered CDR3 bases are TGTGCCAGCGGAAATACAGGGTTAGACGAG. Translation gives CASGNTGLDE. The full-length CDR3 reads as CASGNTGLDEQYF.

On this clone itself: The read terminates 3 residues before the CDR3 end, so the remaining end is supplied by the germline J gene. The gene calls are TRBV2 and TRBJ2-7; 14 bases match TRBD2. The CDR3 runs 16 residues. The V gene end was trimmed by 6 bases and the J gene end by 3 bases; junction bases not matched to a gene: 7. Germline lookup yields CDR1 SNHLY and CDR2 FYNNEI. This chain's CDR3 is CASRGLAGAPNYEQYF. Partial CDR3 DNA: TGTGCCAGCAGGGGACTAGCGGGAGCCCCCAACTACGAG.

Concerning this clone itself: Read coverage stops 3 residues before the CDR3 terminus; the germline J gene supplies the remainder. This chain joins TRBV2 and TRBJ2-2; D remains ambiguous. The CDR3 covers 13 residues. The V end was cut by 4 bases, the J end by 3 bases, with 6 bases between. CDR1 and CDR2 from the germline V gene are SNHLY and FYNNEI. CDR3 bases read: TGTGCCAGCAGTGTTAGAGACACCGGGGAG. This codes for CASSVRDTGE. The full CDR3 protein is CASSVRDTGELFF.

For this clone: The CDR3 goes on 3 residues after the read ends, and that part is filled in from the germline J gene. This chain joins TRBV20-1 and TRBJ2-7; D remains ambiguous. Germline CDR1 is DFQATT and CDR2 is SNEGSKA (reference sequence). With 5 bases removed from V and 4 bases from J, the gap between germline ends came to 27 bases. CDR3 size: 17 residues. CDR3 bases read: TGCAGTGCTGTCCCCTTAGATTATGTTGTTGTCAAATACGAG. It codes for CSAVPLDYVVVKYE. The complete CDR3 reads CSAVPLDYVVVKYEQYF.

Points on this clone: The CDR3 goes on 3 residues after the read ends, and that part is filled in from the germline J gene. The genes are TRBV28 and TRBJ1-3, with D tentatively TRBD1 (5 bases). The germline gives CDR1 MDHEN, CDR2 SYDVKM. The CDR3 totals 15 residues. Trimming took 3 bases from V and 6 from J, leaving 15 bases between them. CDR3 DNA (partial): TGTGCCAGCAGTTTGTTAGACAGACCCGAAAACACC. Protein product: CASSLLDRPENT. The full CDR3 reads CASSLLDRPENTIYF.

As for this clone: Read data end 3 residues before the CDR3 end; the end is taken from the germline J gene. The genes are TRBV23-1 and TRBJ2-7, with a possible D match to TRBD2 (6 bases). TRBV23-1 is filed as an ORF, its function uncertain. The CDR3 is 14 amino acids. The V and J ends lost 1 base and 4 bases respectively, with 11 bases between them. Incomplete CDR3 DNA: TGCGCCAGCAGTCAATGGGGACTGAGTTACGAG. Translation: CASSQWGLSYE. The entire CDR3 protein is CASSQWGLSYEQYF.

Regarding this clone: From the germline J gene comes the end of the CDR3, since the read stops 3 residues before it. The chain recombines TRBV10-2 with TRBJ2-3, with 8 bases fitting TRBD1. The length of the CDR3 is 17 residues. Germline CDR1 WSHSY, CDR2 SAAADI. The V gene end was trimmed by 2 bases and the J gene end by 1 base; junction bases not matched to a gene: 8. CDR3: CASSERFGQGRTDTQYF. The DNA read from the CDR3 is TGCGCCAGCAGTGAGCGGTTTGGACAGGGACGCACAGATACG.

On this clone: The CDR3 end falls 3 residues outside the read, so it is completed with the germline J gene. The chain has TRBV25-1 and TRBJ2-2, with TRBD2 matching 9 bases. Germline CDR1 MGHDK, CDR2 SYGVNS. The V and J ends lost 1 base and 10 bases, in that order; junction bases with no gene match: 28. There are 22 residues in the CDR3. CDR3 sequence: CASSELGLARTNLNTGFEELFF. The sequenced part of the CDR3 DNA is TGTGCCAGCAGTGAATTAGGACTAGCGAGAACTAACCTTAACACCGGGTTTGAGGAG.

The CDR3 here is CAISDQNEQFF. Partial CDR3 DNA: TGTGCCATCAGTGACCAAAATGAG. This sequence joins TRBV10-3 and TRBJ2-1, with D hard to call. The read terminates 3 residues before the CDR3 end, so the remaining end is supplied by the germline J gene. CDR1 ENHRY and CDR2 SYGVKD come from the germline V gene. The CDR3 covers 11 residues. The V end was cut by 3 bases, the J end by 7 bases, with 4 bases between.

Note on this clone: The read ends 3 residues early relative to the CDR3; the germline J gene fills the gap. The gene calls are TRBV30 and TRBJ1-5; the D is unclear. V was shortened by 2 bases and J by 1 base, with 9 bases between the two germline ends. The CDR3 totals 14 residues. Germline loops: CDR1 GTSNPN, CDR2 SVGIG (reference sequence). The chain's CDR3 is CAWSTGPSNQPQHF. The covered CDR3 bases are TGTGCCTGGAGTACTGGGCCCAGCAATCAGCCC.

Concerning this clone itself: The read finishes 3 residues shy of the CDR3 end, and the germline J gene is used to complete it. The genes are TRBV20-1 and TRBJ1-5, with D possibly TRBD1 on 5 matching bases. The CDR3 runs 15 residues. Trimming pared 3 bases from V and 7 bases from J, leaving 19 bases between. The V gene's germline CDR1 is DFQATT and CDR2 SNEGSKA (reference sequence). Here the CDR3 reads CSASWQGSAGQPQHF. The covered CDR3 bases are TGCAGTGCTAGTTGGCAGGGATCGGCAGGGCAGCCC.

Details on this clone: The CDR3 extends 3 residues past the end of the read, so its final part is completed from the germline J gene. This sequence joins TRBV5-1 and TRBJ2-3, with D possibly TRBD1 on 5 matching bases. The CDR3 spans 13 residues. The V end lost 5 bases, the J end lost 6 bases, and 13 bases lay between the germline ends. CDR1 is SGHRS, CDR2 YFSETQ, per germline. The covered CDR3 bases are TGCGCCAGCAGACAGTCAGGGCCCGATACG. This gives the protein CASRQSGPDT. The entire CDR3 reads CASRQSGPDTQYF.